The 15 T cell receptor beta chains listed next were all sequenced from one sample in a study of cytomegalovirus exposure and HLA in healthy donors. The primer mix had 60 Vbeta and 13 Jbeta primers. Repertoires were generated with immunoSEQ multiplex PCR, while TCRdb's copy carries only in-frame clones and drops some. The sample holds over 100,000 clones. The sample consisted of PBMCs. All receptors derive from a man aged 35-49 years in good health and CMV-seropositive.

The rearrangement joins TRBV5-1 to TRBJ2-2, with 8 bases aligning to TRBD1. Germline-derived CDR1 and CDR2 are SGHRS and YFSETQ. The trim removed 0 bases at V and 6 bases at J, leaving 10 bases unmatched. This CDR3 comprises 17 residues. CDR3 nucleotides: TGCGCCAGCAGCTTGGCGTCCGGAGCAGGGGGCTCCGGGGAGCTGTTTTTT. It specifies CASSLASGAGGSGELFF.

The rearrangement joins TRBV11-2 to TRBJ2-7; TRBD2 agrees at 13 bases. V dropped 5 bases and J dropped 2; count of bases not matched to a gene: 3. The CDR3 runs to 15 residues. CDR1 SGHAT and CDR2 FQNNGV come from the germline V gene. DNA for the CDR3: TGTGCCAGCAGCCCGGGACTAGCGGGAACCTACGAGCAGTACTTC. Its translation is CASSPGLAGTYEQYF.

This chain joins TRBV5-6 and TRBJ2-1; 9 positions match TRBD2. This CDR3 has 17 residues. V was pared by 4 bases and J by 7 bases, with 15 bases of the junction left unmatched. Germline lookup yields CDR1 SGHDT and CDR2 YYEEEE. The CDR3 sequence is CASSPMKISGSSNEQFF. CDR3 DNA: TGTGCCAGCAGCCCTATGAAGATTAGCGGGAGTTCGAATGAGCAGTTCTTC. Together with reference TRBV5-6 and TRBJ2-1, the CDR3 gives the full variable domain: DAGVTQSPTHLIKTRGQQVTLRCSPKSGHDTVSWYQQALGQGPQFIFQYYEEEERQRGNFPDRFSGHQFPNYSSELNVNALLLGDSALYLCASSPMKISGSSNEQFFGPGTRLTVL.

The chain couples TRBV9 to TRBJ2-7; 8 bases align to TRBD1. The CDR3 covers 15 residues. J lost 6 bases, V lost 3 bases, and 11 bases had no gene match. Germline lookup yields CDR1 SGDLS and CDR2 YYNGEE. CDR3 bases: TGTGCCAGCAGCGGGCAGGGGGCCCTGAGAGGCGAGCAGTACTTC. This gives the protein CASSGQGALRGEQYF.

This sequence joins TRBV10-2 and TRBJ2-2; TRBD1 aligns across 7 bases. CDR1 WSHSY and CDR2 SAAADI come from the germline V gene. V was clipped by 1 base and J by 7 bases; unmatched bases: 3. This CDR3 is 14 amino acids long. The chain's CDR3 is CASSELGTDGELFF. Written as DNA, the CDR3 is TGCGCCAGCAGTGAGTTGGGGACAGACGGGGAGCTGTTTTTT.

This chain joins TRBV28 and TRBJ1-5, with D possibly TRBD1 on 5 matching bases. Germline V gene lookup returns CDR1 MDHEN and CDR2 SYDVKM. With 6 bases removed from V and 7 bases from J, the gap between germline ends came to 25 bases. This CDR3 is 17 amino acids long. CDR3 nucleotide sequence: TGTGCCAGCAGCTCCCCCGTGGACACCGGTATTCTCCAGCCCCAGCATTTT. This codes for CASSSPVDTGILQPQHF.

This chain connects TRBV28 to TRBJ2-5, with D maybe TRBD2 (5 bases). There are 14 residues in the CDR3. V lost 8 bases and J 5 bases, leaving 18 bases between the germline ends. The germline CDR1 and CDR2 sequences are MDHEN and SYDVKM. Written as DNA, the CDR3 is TGTGCCAGCGGTATTCTGGGGTCGGGGGAGACCCAGTACTTC. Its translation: CASGILGSGETQYF.

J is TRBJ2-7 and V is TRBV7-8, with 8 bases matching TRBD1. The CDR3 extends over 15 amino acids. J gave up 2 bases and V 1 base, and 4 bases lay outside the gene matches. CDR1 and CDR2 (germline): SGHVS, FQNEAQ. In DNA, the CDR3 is TGTGCCAGCAGCTTAGGCAAGGGACAGGCCTACGAGCAGTACTTC. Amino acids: CASSLGKGQAYEQYF.

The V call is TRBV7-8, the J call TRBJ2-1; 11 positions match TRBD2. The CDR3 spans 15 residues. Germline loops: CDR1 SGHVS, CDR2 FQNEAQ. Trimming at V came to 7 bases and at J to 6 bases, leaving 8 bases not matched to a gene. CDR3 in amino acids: CASNIKGLAANEQFF. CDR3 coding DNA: TGTGCCAGCAACATCAAGGGACTAGCGGCCAATGAGCAGTTCTTC.

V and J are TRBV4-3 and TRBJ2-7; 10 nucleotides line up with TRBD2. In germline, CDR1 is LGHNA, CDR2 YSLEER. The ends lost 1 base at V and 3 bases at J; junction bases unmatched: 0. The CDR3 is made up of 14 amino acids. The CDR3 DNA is TGCGCCAGCAGCCAAGGGACTAGCGGCTACGAGCAGTACTTC. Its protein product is CASSQGTSGYEQYF.

CDR3 in DNA: TGTGCCACCTTTTCCCTTCTAGCGAAGTCGTACGAGCAGTACTTC. It specifies CATFSLLAKSYEQYF. The rearrangement links TRBV28 to TRBJ2-7; D perhaps matches TRBD2 (6 bases). There are 15 residues in the CDR3. Trimming stripped 10 bases from V and 4 bases from J, with 23 bases between. Germline CDR1 reads MDHEN; CDR2 reads SYDVKM.

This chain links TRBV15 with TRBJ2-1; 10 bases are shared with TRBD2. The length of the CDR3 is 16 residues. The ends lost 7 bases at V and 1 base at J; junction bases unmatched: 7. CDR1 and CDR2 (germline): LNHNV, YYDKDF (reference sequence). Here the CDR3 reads CATKAGGPGSYNEQFF. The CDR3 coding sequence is TGTGCCACCAAAGCGGGAGGGCCGGGTTCCTACAATGAGCAGTTCTTC.

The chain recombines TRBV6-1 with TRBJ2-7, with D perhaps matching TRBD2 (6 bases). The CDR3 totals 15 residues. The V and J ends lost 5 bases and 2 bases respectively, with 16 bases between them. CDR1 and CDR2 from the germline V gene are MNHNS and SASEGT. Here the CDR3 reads CASSTALAVTYEQYF. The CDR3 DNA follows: TGTGCCAGCAGTACCGCATTAGCGGTAACCTACGAGCAGTACTTC.

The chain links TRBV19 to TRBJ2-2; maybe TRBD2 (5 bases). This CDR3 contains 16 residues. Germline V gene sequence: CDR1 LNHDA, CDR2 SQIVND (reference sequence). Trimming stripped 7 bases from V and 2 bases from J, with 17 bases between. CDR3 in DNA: TGTGCCAGTATATCCCCCAGAGGGTTCAACACCGGGGAGCTGTTTTTT. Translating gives CASISPRGFNTGELFF.

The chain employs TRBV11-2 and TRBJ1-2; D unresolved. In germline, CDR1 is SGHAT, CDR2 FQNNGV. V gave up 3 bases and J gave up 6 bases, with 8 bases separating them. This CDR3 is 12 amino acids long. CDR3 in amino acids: CASSFLGDGYTF. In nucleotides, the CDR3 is TGTGCCAGCAGCTTCCTCGGGGATGGCTACACCTTC.